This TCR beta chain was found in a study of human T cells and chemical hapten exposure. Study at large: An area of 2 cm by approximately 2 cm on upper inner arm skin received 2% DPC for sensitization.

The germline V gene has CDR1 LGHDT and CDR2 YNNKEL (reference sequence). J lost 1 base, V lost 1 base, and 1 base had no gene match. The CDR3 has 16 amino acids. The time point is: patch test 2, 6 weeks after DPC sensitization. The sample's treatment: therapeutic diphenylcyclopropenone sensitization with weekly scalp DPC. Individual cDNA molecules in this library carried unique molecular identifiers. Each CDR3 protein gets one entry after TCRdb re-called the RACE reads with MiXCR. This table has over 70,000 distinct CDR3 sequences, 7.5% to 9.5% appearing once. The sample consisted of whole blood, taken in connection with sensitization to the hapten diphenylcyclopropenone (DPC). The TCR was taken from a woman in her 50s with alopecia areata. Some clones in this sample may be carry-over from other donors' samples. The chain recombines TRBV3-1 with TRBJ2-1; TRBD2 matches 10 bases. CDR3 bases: TGTGCCAGCAGCCAAGGAGCGGGGGGGTCCTACAATGAGCAGTTCTTC. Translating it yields CASSQGAGGSYNEQFF.